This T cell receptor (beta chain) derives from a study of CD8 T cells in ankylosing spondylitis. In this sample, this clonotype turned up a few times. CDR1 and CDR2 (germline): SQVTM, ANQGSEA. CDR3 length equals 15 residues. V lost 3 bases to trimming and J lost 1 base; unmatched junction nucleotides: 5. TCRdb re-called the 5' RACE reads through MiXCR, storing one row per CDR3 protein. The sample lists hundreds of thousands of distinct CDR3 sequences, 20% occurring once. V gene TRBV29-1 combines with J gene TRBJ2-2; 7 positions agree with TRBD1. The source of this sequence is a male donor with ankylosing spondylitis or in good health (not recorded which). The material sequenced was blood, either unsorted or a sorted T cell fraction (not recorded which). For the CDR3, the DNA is TGCAGCGTTGAGTCGGGACAGAAGAACACCGGGGAGCTGTTTTTT. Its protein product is CSVESGQKNTGELFF.